What follows are 11 T cell receptor beta chains derived from one specimen sequenced in a study of blood T cells in healthy people across ages. A second about 7 to 12 cycle PCR used barcoded and J-beta primers. TCRdb used MiXCR to reprocess the 5' RACE reads, holding one entry per CDR3 protein. The sample lists fewer than 900,000 distinct CDR3 sequences, roughly 44% occurring once. Sample: blood. These TCRs come from a woman in her sixties in good health.

V is TRBV9 and J is TRBJ2-1; D might be TRBD1 (6 bases). Germline loops: CDR1 SGDLS, CDR2 YYNGEE. With 3 bases removed from V and 9 bases from J, the gap between germline ends came to 16 bases. The CDR3 has 14 residues. The CDR3 region has the DNA TGTGCCAGCAGCGCCGGACTTCTACAGGGTGAGCAGTTCTTC. Its translation: CASSAGLLQGEQFF.

The chain links TRBV14 to TRBJ2-3, with 7 bases that match TRBD1. The CDR3 consists of 15 residues. V gave up 2 bases and J gave up 6 bases; unmatched junction bases: 8. Germline CDR1 reads SGHDN; CDR2 reads FVKESK. As DNA, the CDR3 is TGTGCCAGCAGCCAACTAACAGGGGCCGGTGATACGCAGTATTTT. Amino acids: CASSQLTGAGDTQYF.

This sequence joins TRBV28 and TRBJ2-1; D remains unclear. In germline, CDR1 is MDHEN, CDR2 SYDVKM. V was clipped by 3 bases and J by 9 bases, with 12 bases between them. The CDR3 loop spans 13 amino acids. The CDR3 DNA is TGTGCCAGCAGTTTTCGGCCATCGCTTGAGCAGTTCTTC. It translates to CASSFRPSLEQFF.

The chain combines TRBV29-1 with TRBJ2-5; 11 bases are a match to TRBD2. V shed 3 bases, J shed 2 bases, and the junction held 2 bases outside the gene matches. Germline V lookup: CDR1 SQVTM, CDR2 ANQGSEA. This CDR3 spans 14 amino acids. The CDR3 here is CSVDGLAGQETQYF. The DNA for the CDR3 is TGCAGCGTTGACGGACTAGCGGGTCAAGAGACCCAGTACTTC.

The chain uses TRBV7-2 and TRBJ2-7; D not resolved. Per the germline V gene, CDR1 is SGHTA and CDR2 is FQGNSA. This CDR3 is built from 13 residues. V gave up 6 bases and J gave up 0 bases, with 9 bases separating them. CDR3 bases: TGTGCCAGCAGAAATTCGTTCTCCTACGAGCAGTACTTC. Translating it yields CASRNSFSYEQYF. Combining the CDR3 with reference TRBV7-2 and TRBJ2-7 gives the whole variable domain GAGVSQSPSNKVTEKGKDVELRCDPISGHTALYWYRQSLGQGLEFLIYFQGNSAPDKSGLPSDRFSAERTGGSVSTLTIQRTQQEDSAVYLCASRNSFSYEQYFGPGTRLTVT.

This clonotype was seen a single time. One end of the junction fails to match germline, which may point to a read error. V gene TRBV30 combines with J gene TRBJ2-5; D uncertain. The CDR3 contains 15 residues. Germline CDR1 and CDR2: GTSNPN and SVGIG (reference sequence). The DNA for the CDR3 is TGTGCCTGGAGTGTAGGATTGTCGGAGCAAGAGACCCGGTACTTC. This encodes CAWSVGLSEQETRYF. The whole variable domain, remainder taken from reference TRBV30 and TRBJ2-5, is SQTIHQWPATLVQPVGSPLSLECTVEGTSNPNLYWYRQAAGRGLQLLFYSVGIGQISSEVPQNLSASRPQDRQFILSSKKLLLSDSGFYLCAWSVGLSEQETRYFGPGTRLLVL.

This chain links TRBV28 with TRBJ2-5; weak D call: TRBD2 (6 bases). The CDR3 contains 14 residues. V lost 6 bases and J lost 11, with 22 bases in between. Germline lookup yields CDR1 MDHEN and CDR2 SYDVKM. CDR3 protein: CASSPSAGPGEQYF. CDR3 nucleotide sequence: TGTGCCAGCAGCCCCAGTGCGGGGCCGGGGGAGCAGTACTTC.

This clonotype was seen a handful of times. The J gene is TRBJ2-7, the V gene TRBV11-2; TRBD1 matches 10 bases. The trim removed 0 bases at V and 0 bases at J, leaving 2 bases unmatched. The CDR3 loop spans 16 amino acids. The germline gives CDR1 SGHAT, CDR2 FQNNGV. The CDR3 DNA is TGTGCCAGCAGCTTAGATCGACAGGGGGCCTCCTACGAGCAGTACTTC. It encodes CASSLDRQGASYEQYF.

This clonotype was seen more than once but under ten times. This chain uses TRBV12-3 or TRBV12-4 with TRBJ1-1, with D perhaps TRBD1 (5 bases). The CDR3 consists of 14 residues. Trimming took off 6 bases at V and 5 bases at J, with 16 bases between the two ends. The CDR3 sequence: CASSETGRRTEAFF. The CDR3 DNA reads as TGTGCCAGCAGCGAGACGGGGCGCCGGACTGAAGCTTTCTTT.

This clonotype was seen more than once but under ten times. A much larger clone lies a single base off, so this may be a read error. The rearrangement links TRBV3-1 to TRBJ2-1; 7 positions match TRBD2. Per germline, CDR1 LGHDT and CDR2 YNNKEL (reference sequence). V lost 8 bases to trimming and J lost 8 bases; unmatched junction nucleotides: 12. This CDR3 contains 14 residues. CDR3: CASLLSSGHDEQFF. The DNA of the CDR3 is TGTGCCAGCCTCCTCTCTAGCGGCCACGATGAGCAGTTCTTC.

This clonotype appeared many times. The chain links TRBV29-1 to TRBJ2-1, with TRBD2 matching over 10 bases. The CDR3 runs 15 residues. Germline loops: CDR1 SQVTM, CDR2 ANQGSEA. The V segment lost 8 bases and the J segment 6 bases; nucleotides outside the gene matches: 13. The CDR3 protein is CSSTAIAGGGNEQFF. Here the CDR3 DNA reads TGCAGCTCGACCGCAATAGCGGGGGGAGGCAATGAGCAGTTCTTC.